This T cell receptor (beta chain) stems from a study of siplizumab effects on memory and regulatory T cells. This CDR3 has 16 amino acids. The V and J ends lost 3 bases and 0 bases respectively, with 14 bases between them. CDR1 and CDR2 from the germline V gene are LNHNV and YYDKDF (reference sequence). This clone was counted between two and nine times. The protocol was immunoSEQ multiplex PCR, while the TCRdb copy is restricted to in-frame clones and leaves out a portion. The sample records approximately 28,000 clones, 70% to 85% being singletons. The gene calls are TRBV15 and TRBJ1-2; D may be TRBD1 (6 bases). The TCR sequence derives from a human donor in good health. Sequenced material: memory CD4+ T cells sorted from blood. The CDR3 loop is CATSRARTVTNYGYTF. CDR3 DNA sequence: TGTGCCACCAGCAGGGCGAGGACAGTAACTAACTATGGCTACACCTTC.